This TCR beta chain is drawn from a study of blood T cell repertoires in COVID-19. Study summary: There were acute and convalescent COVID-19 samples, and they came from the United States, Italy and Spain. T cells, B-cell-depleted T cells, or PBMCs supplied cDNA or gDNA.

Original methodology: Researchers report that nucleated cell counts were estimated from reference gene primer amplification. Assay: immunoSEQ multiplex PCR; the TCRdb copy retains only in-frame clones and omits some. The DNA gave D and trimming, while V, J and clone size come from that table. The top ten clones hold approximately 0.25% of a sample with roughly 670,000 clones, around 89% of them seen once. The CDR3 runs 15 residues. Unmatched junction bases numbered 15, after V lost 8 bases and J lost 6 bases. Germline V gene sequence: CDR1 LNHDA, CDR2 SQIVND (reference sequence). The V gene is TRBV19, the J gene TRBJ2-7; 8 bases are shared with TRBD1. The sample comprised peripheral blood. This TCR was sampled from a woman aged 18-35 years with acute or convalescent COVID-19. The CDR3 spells CASQPIGTGGREQYF. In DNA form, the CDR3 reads TGTGCCAGTCAGCCCATCGGGACAGGAGGGCGCGAGCAGTACTTC.